This T cell receptor (beta chain) appears in the sequencing data of a study of T cell changes during pregnancy in multiple sclerosis. TCRdb's table, derived via immunoSEQ multiplex PCR, lists solely in-frame clones and lacks some. The data contain some 80,000 clones, around 93% of them singletons. Trimming took off 2 bases at V and 7 bases at J, with 8 bases between the two ends. The germline gives CDR1 MGHDK, CDR2 SYGVNS. The CDR3 runs 13 residues. The chain recombines TRBV25-1 with TRBJ2-2, with D perhaps matching TRBD1 (6 bases). The TCR sequence derives from a female donor with multiple sclerosis, enrolled in a pregnancy study. This material consisted of peripheral blood, taken in the first trimester of pregnancy. DNA for the CDR3: TGTGCCAGCAGTGAAACAGGGATCGGGGAGCTGTTTTTT. Residues: CASSETGIGELFF.